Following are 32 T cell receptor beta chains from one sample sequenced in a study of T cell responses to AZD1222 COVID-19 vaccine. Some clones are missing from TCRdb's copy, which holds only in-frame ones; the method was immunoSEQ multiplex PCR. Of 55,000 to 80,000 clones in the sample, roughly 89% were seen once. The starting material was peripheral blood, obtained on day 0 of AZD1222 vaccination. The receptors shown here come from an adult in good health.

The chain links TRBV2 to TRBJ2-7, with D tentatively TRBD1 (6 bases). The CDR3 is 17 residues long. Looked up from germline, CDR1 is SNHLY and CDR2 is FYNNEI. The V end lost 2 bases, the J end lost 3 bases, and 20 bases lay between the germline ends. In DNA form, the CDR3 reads TGTGCCAGCAGTGAAAAGCCGATTAGCAGGGGAGTCTACGAGCAGTACTTC. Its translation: CASSEKPISRGVYEQYF.

CDR3 coding DNA: TGTGCCAGCAGCTTAGGCGGGGGGGCAGGTGAGCAGTTCTTC. It specifies CASSLGGGAGEQFF. The chain recombines TRBV11-3 with TRBJ2-1; 9 nucleotides match TRBD2. CDR3 length equals 14 residues. Trimming took 1 base from V and 9 from J; bases not matched to a gene: 4. Germline V lookup: CDR1 SGHNT, CDR2 YENEEA.

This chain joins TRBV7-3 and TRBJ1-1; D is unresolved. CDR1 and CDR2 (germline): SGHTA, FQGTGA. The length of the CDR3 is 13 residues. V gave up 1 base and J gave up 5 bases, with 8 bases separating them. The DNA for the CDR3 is TGTGCCAGCAGCTTAAGGGAAGGGACTGAAGCTTTCTTT. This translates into CASSLREGTEAFF.

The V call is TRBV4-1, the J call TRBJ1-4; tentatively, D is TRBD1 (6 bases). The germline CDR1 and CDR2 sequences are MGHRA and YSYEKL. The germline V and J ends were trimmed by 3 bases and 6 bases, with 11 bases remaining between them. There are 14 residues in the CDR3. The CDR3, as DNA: TGCGCCAGCAGCCAGGGGGCTAGGGATGAAAAACTGTTTTTT. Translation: CASSQGARDEKLFF.

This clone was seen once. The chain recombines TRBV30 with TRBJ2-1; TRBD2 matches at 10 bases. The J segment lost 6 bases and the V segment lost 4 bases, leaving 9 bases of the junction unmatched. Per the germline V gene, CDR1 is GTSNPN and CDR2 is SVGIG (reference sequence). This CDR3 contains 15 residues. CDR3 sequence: CAWTSGTSDSNEQFF. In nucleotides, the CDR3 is TGTGCCTGGACCTCCGGGACTAGCGACTCCAATGAGCAGTTCTTC.

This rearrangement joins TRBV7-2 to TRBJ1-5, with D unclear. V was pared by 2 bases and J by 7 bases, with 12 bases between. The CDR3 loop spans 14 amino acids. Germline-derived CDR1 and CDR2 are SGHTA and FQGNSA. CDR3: CASSLYQVLQPQHF. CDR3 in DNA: TGTGCCAGCAGCTTATACCAGGTCTTACAGCCCCAGCATTTT.

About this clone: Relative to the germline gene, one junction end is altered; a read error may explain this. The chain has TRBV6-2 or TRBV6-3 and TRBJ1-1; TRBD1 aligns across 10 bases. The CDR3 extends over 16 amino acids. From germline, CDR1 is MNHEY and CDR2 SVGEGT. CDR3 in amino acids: CASSSTGGDGGTKAFF. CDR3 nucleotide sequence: TGTGCCAGCAGTTCGACAGGGGGCGATGGGGGCACTAAAGCTTTCTTT.

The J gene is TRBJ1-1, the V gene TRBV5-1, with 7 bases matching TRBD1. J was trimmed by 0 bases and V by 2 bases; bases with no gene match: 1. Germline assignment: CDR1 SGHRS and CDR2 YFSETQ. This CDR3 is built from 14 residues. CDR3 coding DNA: TGCGCCAGCAGCTTCCAGGGGGTGAACACTGAAGCTTTCTTT. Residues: CASSFQGVNTEAFF.

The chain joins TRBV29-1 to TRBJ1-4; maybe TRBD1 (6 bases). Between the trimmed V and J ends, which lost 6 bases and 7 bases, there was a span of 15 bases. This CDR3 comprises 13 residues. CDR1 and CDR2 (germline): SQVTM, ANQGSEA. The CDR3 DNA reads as TGCAGCGTCGTACAGGGCTTAGGTGAAAAACTGTTTTTT. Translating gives CSVVQGLGEKLFF.

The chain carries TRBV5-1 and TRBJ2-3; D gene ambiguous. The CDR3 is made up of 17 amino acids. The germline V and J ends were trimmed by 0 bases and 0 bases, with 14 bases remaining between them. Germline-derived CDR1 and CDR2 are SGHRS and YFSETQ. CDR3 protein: CASSLGSAGASTDTQYF. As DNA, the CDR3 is TGCGCCAGCAGCTTGGGATCGGCAGGCGCTAGCACAGATACGCAGTATTTT. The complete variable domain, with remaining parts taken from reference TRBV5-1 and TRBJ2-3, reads KAGVTQTPRYLIKTRGQQVTLSCSPISGHRSVSWYQQTPGQGLQFLFEYFSETQRNKGNFPGRFSGRQFSNSRSEMNVSTLELGDSALYLCASSLGSAGASTDTQYFGPGTRLTVL.

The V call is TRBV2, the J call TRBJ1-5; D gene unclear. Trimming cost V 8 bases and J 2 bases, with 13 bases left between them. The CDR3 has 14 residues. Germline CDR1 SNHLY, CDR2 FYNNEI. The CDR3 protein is CASRVGNGNQPQHF. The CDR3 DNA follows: TGTGCCAGCCGGGTGGGGAATGGCAATCAGCCCCAGCATTTT.

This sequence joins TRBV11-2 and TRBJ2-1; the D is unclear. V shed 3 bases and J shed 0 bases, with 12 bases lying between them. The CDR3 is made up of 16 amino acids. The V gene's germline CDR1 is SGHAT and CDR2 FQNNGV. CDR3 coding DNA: TGTGCCAGCAGCTTTGGACCCCCGAGCTCCTACAATGAGCAGTTCTTC. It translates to CASSFGPPSSYNEQFF. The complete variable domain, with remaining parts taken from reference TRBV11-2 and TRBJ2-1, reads EAGVAQSPRYKIIEKRQSVAFWCNPISGHATLYWYQQILGQGPKLLIQFQNNGVVDDSQLPKDRFSAERLKGVDSTLKIQPAKLEDSAVYLCASSFGPPSSYNEQFFGPGTRLTVL.

CDR3 coding DNA: TGTGCCAGCAGCTTAGCCTCTTACAATGAGCAGTTCTTC. Translating gives CASSLASYNEQFF. This chain uses TRBV7-2 with TRBJ2-1; no reliable D call. In germline, CDR1 is SGHTA, CDR2 FQGNSA. The CDR3 length is 13 residues. V gave up 0 bases and J gave up 4 bases, with 4 bases separating them.

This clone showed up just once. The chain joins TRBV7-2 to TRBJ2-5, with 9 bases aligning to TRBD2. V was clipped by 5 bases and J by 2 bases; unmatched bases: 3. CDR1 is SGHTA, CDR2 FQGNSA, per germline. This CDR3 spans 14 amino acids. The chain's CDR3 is CASSPGLAQETQYF. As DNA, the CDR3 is TGTGCCAGCAGCCCGGGACTAGCTCAAGAGACCCAGTACTTC.

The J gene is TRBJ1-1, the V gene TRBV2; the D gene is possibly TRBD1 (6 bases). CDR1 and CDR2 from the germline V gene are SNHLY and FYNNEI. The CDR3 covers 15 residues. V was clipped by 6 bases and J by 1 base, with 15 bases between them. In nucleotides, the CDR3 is TGTGCCAGCAGGGCGAGACAGGCTGAGAACACTGAAGCTTTCTTT. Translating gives CASRARQAENTEAFF. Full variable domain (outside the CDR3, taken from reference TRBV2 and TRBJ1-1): EPEVTQTPSHQVTQMGQEVILRCVPISNHLYFYWYRQILGQKVEFLVSFYNNEISEKSEIFDDQFSVERPDGSNFTLKIRSTKLEDSAMYFCASRARQAENTEAFFGQGTRLTVV.

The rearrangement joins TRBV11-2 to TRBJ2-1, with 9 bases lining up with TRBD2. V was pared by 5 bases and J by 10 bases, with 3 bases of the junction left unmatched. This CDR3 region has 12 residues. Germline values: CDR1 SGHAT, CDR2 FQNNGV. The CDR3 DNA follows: TGTGCCAGCAGCATTGGGACTAGCGAGCAGTTCTTC. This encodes CASSIGTSEQFF. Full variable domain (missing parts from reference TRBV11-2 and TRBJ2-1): EAGVAQSPRYKIIEKRQSVAFWCNPISGHATLYWYQQILGQGPKLLIQFQNNGVVDDSQLPKDRFSAERLKGVDSTLKIQPAKLEDSAVYLCASSIGTSEQFFGPGTRLTVL.

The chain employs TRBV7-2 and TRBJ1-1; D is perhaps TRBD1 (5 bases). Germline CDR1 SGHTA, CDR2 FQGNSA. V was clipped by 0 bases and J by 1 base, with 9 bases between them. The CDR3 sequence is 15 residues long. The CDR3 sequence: CASSLAAGQNTEAFF. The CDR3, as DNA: TGTGCCAGCAGCTTAGCGGCAGGGCAGAACACTGAAGCTTTCTTT.

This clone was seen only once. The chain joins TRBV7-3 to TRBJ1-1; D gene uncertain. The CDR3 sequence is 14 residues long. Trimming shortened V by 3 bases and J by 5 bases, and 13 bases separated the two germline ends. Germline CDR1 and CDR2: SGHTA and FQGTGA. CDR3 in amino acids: CASSLGIERTEAFF. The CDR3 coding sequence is TGTGCCAGCAGCTTGGGGATAGAGAGAACTGAAGCTTTCTTT.

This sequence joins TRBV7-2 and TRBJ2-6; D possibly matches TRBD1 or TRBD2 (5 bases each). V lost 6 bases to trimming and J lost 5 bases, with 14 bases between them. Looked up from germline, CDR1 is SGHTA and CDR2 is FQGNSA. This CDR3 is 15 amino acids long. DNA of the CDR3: TGTGCCAGCAGACCGACGGGGCTCTGGGCCAACGTCCTGACTTTC. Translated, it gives CASRPTGLWANVLTF.

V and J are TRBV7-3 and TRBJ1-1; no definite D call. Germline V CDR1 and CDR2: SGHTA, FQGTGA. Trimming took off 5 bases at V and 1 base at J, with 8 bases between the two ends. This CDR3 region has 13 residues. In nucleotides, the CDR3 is TGTGCCAGCAGCCCAGGACGGAACACTGAAGCTTTCTTT. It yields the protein CASSPGRNTEAFF.

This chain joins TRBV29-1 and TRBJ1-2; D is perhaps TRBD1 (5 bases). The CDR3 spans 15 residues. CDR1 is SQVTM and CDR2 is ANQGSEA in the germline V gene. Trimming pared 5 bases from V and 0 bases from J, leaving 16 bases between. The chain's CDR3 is CSVFSGQKANYGYTF. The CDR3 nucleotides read TGCAGCGTTTTTTCAGGGCAAAAAGCTAACTATGGCTACACCTTC. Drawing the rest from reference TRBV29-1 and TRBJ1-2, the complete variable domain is SAVISQKPSRDICQRGTSLTIQCQVDSQVTMMFWYRQQPGQSLTLIATANQGSEATYESGFVIDKFPISRPNLTFSTLTVSNMSPEDSSIYLCSVFSGQKANYGYTFGSGTRLTVV.

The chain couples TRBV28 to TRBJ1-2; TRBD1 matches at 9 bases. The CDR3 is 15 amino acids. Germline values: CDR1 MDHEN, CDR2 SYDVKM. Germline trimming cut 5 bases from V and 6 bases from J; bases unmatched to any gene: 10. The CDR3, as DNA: TGTGCCAGCAGTCCGGGACAGGGCGTTTATAATGGCTACACCTTC. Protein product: CASSPGQGVYNGYTF.

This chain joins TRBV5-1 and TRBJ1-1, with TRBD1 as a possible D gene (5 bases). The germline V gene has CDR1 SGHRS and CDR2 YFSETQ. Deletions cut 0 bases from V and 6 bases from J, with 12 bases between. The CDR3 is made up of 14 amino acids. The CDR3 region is CASSLDAGGAEAFF. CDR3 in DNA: TGCGCCAGCAGCTTGGATGCGGGAGGGGCTGAAGCTTTCTTT.

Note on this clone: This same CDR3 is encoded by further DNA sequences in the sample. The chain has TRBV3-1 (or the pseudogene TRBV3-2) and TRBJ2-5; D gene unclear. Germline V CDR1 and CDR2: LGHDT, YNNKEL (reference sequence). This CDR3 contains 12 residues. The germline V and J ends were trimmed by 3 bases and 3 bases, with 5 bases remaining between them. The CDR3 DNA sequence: TGTGCCAGCAGCCAGCACAAAGAGACCCAGTACTTC. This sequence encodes CASSQHKETQYF.

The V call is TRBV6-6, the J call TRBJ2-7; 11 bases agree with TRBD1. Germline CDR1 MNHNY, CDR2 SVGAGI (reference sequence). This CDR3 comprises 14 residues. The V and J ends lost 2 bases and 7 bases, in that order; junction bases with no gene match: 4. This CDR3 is CASSYGQGAREQYF. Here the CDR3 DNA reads TGTGCCAGCAGTTACGGACAGGGGGCGCGGGAGCAGTACTTC.

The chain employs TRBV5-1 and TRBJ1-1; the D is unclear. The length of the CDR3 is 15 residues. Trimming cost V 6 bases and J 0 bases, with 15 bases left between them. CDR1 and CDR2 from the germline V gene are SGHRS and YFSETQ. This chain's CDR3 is CASTPGAGMNTEAFF. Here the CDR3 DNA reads TGCGCCAGCACCCCCGGCGCCGGGATGAACACTGAAGCTTTCTTT.

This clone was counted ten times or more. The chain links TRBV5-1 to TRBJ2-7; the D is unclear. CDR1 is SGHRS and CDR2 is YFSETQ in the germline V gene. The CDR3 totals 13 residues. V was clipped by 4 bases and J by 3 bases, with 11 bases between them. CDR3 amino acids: CASSPFVRYEQYF. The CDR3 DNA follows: TGCGCCAGCAGCCCTTTCGTACGCTACGAGCAGTACTTC.

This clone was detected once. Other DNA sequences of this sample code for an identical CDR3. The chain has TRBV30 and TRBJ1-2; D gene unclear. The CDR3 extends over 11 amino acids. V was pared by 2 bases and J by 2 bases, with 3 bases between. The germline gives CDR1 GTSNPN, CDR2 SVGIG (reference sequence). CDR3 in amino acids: CAWSRNYGYTF. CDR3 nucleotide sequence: TGTGCCTGGAGTCGCAACTATGGCTACACCTTC.

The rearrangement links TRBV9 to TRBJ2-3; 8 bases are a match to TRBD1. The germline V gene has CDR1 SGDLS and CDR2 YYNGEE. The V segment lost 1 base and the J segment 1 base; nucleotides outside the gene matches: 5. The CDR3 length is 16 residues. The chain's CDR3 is CASSVYAGGRTDTQYF. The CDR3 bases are TGTGCCAGCAGCGTATACGCAGGGGGCCGCACAGATACGCAGTATTTT.

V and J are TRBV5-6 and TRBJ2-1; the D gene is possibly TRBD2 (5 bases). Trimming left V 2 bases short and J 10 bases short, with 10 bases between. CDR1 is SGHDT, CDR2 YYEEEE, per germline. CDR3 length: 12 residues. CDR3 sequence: CASSFTDLEQFF. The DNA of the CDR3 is TGTGCCAGCAGCTTTACGGACTTGGAGCAGTTCTTC. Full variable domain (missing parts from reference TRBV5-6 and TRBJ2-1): DAGVTQSPTHLIKTRGQQVTLRCSPKSGHDTVSWYQQALGQGPQFIFQYYEEEERQRGNFPDRFSGHQFPNYSSELNVNALLLGDSALYLCASSFTDLEQFFGPGTRLTVL.

The CDR3 bases are TGCGCCAGCAGCCAAGAGAATTGGCTAGCGGGCTACAATGAGCAGTTCTTC. Its translation: CASSQENWLAGYNEQFF. The rearrangement links TRBV4-1 to TRBJ2-1; 8 bases fit TRBD2. With 0 bases clipped from V and 3 bases from J, the junction kept 7 bases outside the gene matches. The germline V gene encodes CDR1 MGHRA and CDR2 YSYEKL. The CDR3 is 17 residues long.

CDR3 residues: CASSPQTGGNQPQHF. The CDR3 DNA is TGTGCCAGCAGCCCCCAGACAGGGGGGAATCAGCCCCAGCATTTT. The V gene is TRBV7-2, the J gene TRBJ1-5; the match to TRBD1 covers 9 bases. V was pared by 5 bases and J by 4 bases, with 6 bases of the junction left unmatched. Per the germline V gene, CDR1 is SGHTA and CDR2 is FQGNSA. This CDR3 comprises 15 residues.